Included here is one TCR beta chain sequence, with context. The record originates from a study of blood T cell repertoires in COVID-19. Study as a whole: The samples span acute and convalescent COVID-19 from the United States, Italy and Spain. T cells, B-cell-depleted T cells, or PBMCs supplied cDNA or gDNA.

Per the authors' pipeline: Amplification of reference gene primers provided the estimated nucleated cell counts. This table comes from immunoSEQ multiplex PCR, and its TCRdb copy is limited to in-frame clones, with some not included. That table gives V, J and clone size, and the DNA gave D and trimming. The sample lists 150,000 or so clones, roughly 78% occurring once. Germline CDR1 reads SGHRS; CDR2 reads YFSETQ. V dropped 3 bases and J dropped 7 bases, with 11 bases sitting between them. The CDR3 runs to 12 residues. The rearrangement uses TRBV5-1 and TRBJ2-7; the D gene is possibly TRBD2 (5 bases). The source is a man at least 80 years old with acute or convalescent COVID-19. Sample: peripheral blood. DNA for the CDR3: TGCGCCAGCAGCTCGGGGTCCGGGGAGCAGTACTTC. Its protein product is CASSSGSGEQYF.